These 17 T cell receptor beta chains were all obtained from the same sample, sequenced in a study of technical replicates of blood from several donors. The method was immunoSEQ multiplex PCR; TCRdb's version includes in-frame clones alone and lacks a portion of them. Of approximately 99,000 clones listed, roughly 96% are singletons. Sequences were obtained from T cells isolated from PBMCs. These receptors were obtained from a human donor in good health.

This clone was seen a single time. The gene calls are TRBV6-4 and TRBJ2-3; TRBD2 aligns across 8 bases. The V segment lost 4 bases and the J segment 0 bases; nucleotides outside the gene matches: 9. Germline V CDR1 and CDR2: MRHNA, SNTAGT. The CDR3 spans 17 residues. CDR3 in DNA: TGTGCCAGCAGTGCCAGCGGGAGTGTGGTTAGCACAGATACGCAGTATTTT. It encodes CASSASGSVVSTDTQYF.

The chain joins TRBV4-2 to TRBJ1-1, with 7 bases that match TRBD1. J lost 1 base, V lost 0 bases, and 2 bases had no gene match. The CDR3 covers 15 residues. Germline V gene lookup returns CDR1 LGHNA and CDR2 YNFKEQ. CDR3 residues: CASSQEPGGNTEAFF. CDR3 nucleotides: TGTGCCAGCAGCCAAGAACCAGGGGGGAACACTGAAGCTTTCTTT.

The J gene is TRBJ2-2, the V gene TRBV7-9, with D possibly TRBD1 on 5 matching bases. The length of the CDR3 is 11 residues. CDR1 and CDR2 (germline): SEHNR, FQNEAQ (reference sequence). Trimming shortened V by 10 bases and J by 6 bases, and 9 bases separated the two germline ends. The CDR3 DNA follows: TGTGCCATGCAGGGTTCCGGGGAGCTGTTTTTT. It is translated as CAMQGSGELFF. The whole variable domain, remainder taken from reference TRBV7-9 and TRBJ2-2, is DTGVSQNPRHKITKRGQNVTFRCDPISEHNRLYWYRQTLGQGPEFLTYFQNEAQLEKSRLLSDRFSAERPKGSFSTLEIQRTEQGDSAMYLCAMQGSGELFFGEGSRLTVL.

The chain is built from TRBV21-1 and TRBJ1-5; no check of the table's D call, TRBD1, against the DNA was made. TRBV21-1 is a pseudogene segment. This CDR3 is built from 18 residues. The CDR3 coding sequence is TGTGCCGATCAACCTACAGGGATCCTGCACCCTAGCAATCAGCCCCAGCATTTT. Protein sequence: CADQPTGILHPSNQPQHF.

This chain uses TRBV9 with TRBJ2-7, with 8 bases aligning to TRBD2. This CDR3 comprises 14 residues. Germline V gene data show CDR1 as SGDLS and CDR2 as YYNGEE. The V segment lost 4 bases and the J segment 2 bases; nucleotides outside the gene matches: 5. The CDR3 region is CASSPPGLAYEQYF. In DNA form, the CDR3 reads TGTGCCAGCAGCCCCCCGGGACTAGCCTACGAGCAGTACTTC.

The rearrangement links TRBV14 to TRBJ2-3, with D possibly TRBD1 on 6 matching bases. This CDR3 contains 14 residues. CDR1 is SGHDN and CDR2 is FVKESK in the germline V gene. Trimming removed 4 bases at V and 5 bases at J, with 13 bases between. Written as DNA, the CDR3 is TGTGCCAGCAGCCTTGGACAGCGTAGAGATACGCAGTATTTT. Translated: CASSLGQRRDTQYF. Looking up the rest from reference TRBV14 and TRBJ2-3 gives the full variable domain: EAGVTQFPSHSVIEKGQTVTLRCDPISGHDNLYWYRRVMGKEIKFLLHFVKESKQDESGMPNNRFLAERTGGTYSTLKVQPAELEDSGVYFCASSLGQRRDTQYFGPGTRLTVL.

The chain links TRBV4-1 to TRBJ1-5; 7 bases fit TRBD1. This CDR3 contains 15 residues. Germline V gene data show CDR1 as MGHRA and CDR2 as YSYEKL. Unmatched junction bases numbered 4, after V lost 0 bases and J lost 5 bases. The CDR3 region has the DNA TGCGCCAGCAGCCAAGAAGCGACAGGGTATCAGCCCCAGCATTTT. It encodes CASSQEATGYQPQHF.

This chain connects TRBV4-1 to TRBJ1-4; D unresolved. Trimming took 5 bases from V and 1 from J, leaving 14 bases between them. This CDR3 spans 16 amino acids. Germline CDR1 MGHRA, CDR2 YSYEKL. The CDR3 DNA reads TGCGCCAGCAGCGCGAATCCAGCGGAAACTAATGAAAAACTGTTTTTT. Its protein is CASSANPAETNEKLFF.

This rearrangement joins TRBV5-1 to TRBJ1-4, with 8 bases matching TRBD1. In germline, CDR1 is SGHRS, CDR2 YFSETQ. The V and J ends lost 2 bases and 8 bases, in that order; junction bases with no gene match: 8. This CDR3 contains 15 residues. CDR3 residues: CASSLTGTGVEKLFF. The DNA for the CDR3 is TGCGCCAGCAGCTTAACCGGGACAGGTGTAGAAAAACTGTTTTTT.

V and J are TRBV28 and TRBJ2-5; D perhaps matches TRBD1 (5 bases). The germline CDR1 and CDR2 sequences are MDHEN and SYDVKM. CDR3 length equals 14 residues. The V end was cut by 3 bases, the J end by 4 bases, with 12 bases between. CDR3 coding DNA: TGTGCCAGCAGTTTCGTCCTAAGGGGAGAGACCCAGTACTTC. Its protein is CASSFVLRGETQYF.

This rearrangement joins TRBV5-1 to TRBJ2-1; tentative D call: TRBD2 (6 bases). Trimming removed 4 bases from V and 2 bases from J, with 16 bases in between. The CDR3 loop spans 16 amino acids. Per the germline V gene, CDR1 is SGHRS and CDR2 is YFSETQ. CDR3 region: CASSRLGGGTYNEQFF. The CDR3 DNA is TGCGCCAGCAGCCGACTTGGGGGAGGCACCTACAATGAGCAGTTCTTC.

The chain links TRBV4-1 to TRBJ2-7; TRBD2 matches at 11 bases. There are 17 residues in the CDR3. CDR1 and CDR2 from the germline V gene are MGHRA and YSYEKL. J lost 1 base, V lost 3 bases, and 8 bases had no gene match. DNA for the CDR3: TGCGCCAGCAGCCAGACTGTAGCGGGAGGGCCTTCCTACGAGCAGTACTTC. This encodes CASSQTVAGGPSYEQYF.

The CDR3: CASRQYNEQFF. CDR3 DNA: TGTGCCAGCAGACAGTACAATGAGCAGTTCTTC. The rearrangement joins TRBV4-2 to TRBJ2-1; D ambiguous. V was trimmed by 6 bases and J by 4 bases, leaving 4 bases between them. The CDR3 is 11 amino acids. From germline, CDR1 is LGHNA and CDR2 YNFKEQ.

This clone was counted a single time. V gene TRBV5-4 combines with J gene TRBJ2-7, with D perhaps matching TRBD1 (6 bases). Germline V gene sequence: CDR1 SGHNT, CDR2 YYREEE (reference sequence). The length of the CDR3 is 13 residues. Trimming took 2 bases from V and 8 from J, leaving 14 bases between them. CDR3 nucleotide sequence: TGTGCCAGCAGCTTAGAAGGACAGTATAAGCAGTACTTC. It yields the protein CASSLEGQYKQYF.

The chain couples TRBV5-4 to TRBJ2-5, with D tentatively TRBD1 (5 bases). Germline CDR1 reads SGHNT; CDR2 reads YYREEE (reference sequence). Trimming stripped 4 bases from V and 1 base from J, with 11 bases between. CDR3 length equals 14 residues. CDR3 in DNA: TGTGCCAGCAGCCTCAGACAGAGCCAAGAGACCCAGTACTTC. This sequence encodes CASSLRQSQETQYF.

This sequence joins TRBV2 and TRBJ1-1; D is unclear. The CDR3 sequence is 13 residues long. The V gene lost 8 bases and the J gene lost 0 bases, with 10 bases spanning the gap. The germline CDR1 and CDR2 sequences are SNHLY and FYNNEI. CDR3 sequence: CASGLLVNTEAFF. CDR3 in DNA: TGTGCCAGCGGACTATTGGTGAACACTGAAGCTTTCTTT.

The chain employs TRBV11-2 and TRBJ2-5, with no clear D. V lost 1 base and J 5 bases, leaving 11 bases between the germline ends. Germline V gene sequence: CDR1 SGHAT, CDR2 FQNNGV. CDR3 length: 14 amino acids. CDR3 in DNA: TGTGCCAGCAGCTTAGTTCCGGGTAGGGAGACCCAGTACTTC. This codes for CASSLVPGRETQYF.